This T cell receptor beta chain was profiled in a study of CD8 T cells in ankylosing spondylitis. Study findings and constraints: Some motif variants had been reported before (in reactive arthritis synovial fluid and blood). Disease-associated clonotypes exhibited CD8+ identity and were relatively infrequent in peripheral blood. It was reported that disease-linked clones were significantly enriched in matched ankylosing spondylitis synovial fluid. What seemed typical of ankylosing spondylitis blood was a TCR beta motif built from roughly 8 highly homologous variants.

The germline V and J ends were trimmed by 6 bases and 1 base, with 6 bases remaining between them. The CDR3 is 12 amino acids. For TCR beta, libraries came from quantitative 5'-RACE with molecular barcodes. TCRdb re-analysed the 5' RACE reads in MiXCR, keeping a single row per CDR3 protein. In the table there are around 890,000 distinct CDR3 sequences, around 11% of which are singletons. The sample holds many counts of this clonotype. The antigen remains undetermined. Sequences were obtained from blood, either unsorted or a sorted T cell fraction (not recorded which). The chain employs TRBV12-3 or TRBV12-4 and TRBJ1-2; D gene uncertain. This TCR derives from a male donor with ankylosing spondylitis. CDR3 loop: CASRRNNYGYTF. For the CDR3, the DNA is TGTGCCAGCAGGCGAAATAACTATGGCTACACCTTC.